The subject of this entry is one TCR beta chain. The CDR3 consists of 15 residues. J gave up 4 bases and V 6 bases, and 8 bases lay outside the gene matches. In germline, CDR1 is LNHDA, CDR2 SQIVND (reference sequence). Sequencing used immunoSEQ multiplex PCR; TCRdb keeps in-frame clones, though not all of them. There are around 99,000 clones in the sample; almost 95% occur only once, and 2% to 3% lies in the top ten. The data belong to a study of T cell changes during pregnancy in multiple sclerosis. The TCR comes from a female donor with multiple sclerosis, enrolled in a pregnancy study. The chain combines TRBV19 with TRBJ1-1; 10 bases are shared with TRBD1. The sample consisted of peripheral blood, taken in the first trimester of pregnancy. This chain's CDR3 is CASRDRTGGGTEAFF. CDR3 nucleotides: TGTGCCAGTAGGGACAGGACAGGGGGTGGCACTGAAGCTTTCTTT.